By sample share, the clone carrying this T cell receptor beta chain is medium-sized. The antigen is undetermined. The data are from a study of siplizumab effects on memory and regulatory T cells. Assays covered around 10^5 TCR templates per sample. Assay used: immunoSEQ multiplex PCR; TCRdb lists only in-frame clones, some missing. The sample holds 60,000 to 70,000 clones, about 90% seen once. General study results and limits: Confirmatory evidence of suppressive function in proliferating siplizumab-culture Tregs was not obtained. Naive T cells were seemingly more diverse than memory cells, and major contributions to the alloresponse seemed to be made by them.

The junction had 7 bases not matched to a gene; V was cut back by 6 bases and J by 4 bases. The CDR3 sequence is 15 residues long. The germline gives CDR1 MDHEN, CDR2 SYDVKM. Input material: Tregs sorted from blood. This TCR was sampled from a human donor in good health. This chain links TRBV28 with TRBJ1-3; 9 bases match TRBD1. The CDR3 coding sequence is TGTGCCAGCAGCCCCTTGGGGACAGGGGGAAACACCATATATTTT. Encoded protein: CASSPLGTGGNTIYF.